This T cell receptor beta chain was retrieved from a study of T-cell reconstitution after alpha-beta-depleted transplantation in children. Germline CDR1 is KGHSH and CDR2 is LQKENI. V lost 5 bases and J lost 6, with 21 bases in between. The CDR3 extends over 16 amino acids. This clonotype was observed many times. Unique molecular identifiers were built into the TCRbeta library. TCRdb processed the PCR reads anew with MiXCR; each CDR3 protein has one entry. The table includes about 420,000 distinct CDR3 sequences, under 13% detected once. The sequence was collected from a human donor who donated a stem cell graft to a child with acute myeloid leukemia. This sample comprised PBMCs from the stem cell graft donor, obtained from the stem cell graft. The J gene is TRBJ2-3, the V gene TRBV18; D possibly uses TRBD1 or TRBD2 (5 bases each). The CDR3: CASSSRDARAGDTQYF. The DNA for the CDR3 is TGTGCCAGCTCAAGTCGGGACGCCCGAGCAGGGGATACGCAGTATTTT.